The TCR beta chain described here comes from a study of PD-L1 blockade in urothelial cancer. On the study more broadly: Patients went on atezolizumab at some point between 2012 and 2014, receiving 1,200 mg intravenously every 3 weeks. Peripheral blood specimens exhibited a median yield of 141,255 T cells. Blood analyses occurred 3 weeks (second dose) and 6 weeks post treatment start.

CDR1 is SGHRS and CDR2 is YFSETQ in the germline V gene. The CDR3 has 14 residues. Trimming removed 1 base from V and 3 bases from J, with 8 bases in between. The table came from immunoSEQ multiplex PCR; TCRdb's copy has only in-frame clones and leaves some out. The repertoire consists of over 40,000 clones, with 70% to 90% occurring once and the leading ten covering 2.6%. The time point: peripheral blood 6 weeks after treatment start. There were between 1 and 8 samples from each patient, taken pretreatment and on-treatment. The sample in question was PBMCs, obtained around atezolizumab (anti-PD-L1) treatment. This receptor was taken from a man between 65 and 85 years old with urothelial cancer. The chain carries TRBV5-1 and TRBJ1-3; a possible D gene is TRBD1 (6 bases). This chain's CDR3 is CASSLTGIGNTIYF. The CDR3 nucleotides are TGCGCCAGCAGCTTGACAGGGATTGGAAACACCATATATTTT.